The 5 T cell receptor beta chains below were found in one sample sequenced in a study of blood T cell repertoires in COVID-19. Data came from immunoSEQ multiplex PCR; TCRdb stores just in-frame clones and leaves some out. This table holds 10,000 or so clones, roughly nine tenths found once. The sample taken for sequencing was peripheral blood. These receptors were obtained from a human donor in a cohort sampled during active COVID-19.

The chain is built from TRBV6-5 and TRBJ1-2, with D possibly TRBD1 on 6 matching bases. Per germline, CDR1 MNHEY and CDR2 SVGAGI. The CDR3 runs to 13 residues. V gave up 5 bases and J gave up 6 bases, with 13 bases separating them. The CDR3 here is CASSKLPGDGYTF. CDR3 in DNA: TGTGCCAGCAGTAAATTACCAGGGGATGGCTACACCTTC.

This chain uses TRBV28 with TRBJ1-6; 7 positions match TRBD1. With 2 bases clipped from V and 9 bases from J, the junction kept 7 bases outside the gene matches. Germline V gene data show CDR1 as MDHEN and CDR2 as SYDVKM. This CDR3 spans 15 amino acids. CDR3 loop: CASSLPENRGSPLHF. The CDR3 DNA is TGTGCCAGCAGTTTACCGGAAAACAGGGGTTCACCCCTCCACTTT.

CDR3 nucleotides: TGTGCCAGCAGTTTATTTCGGGGGGCCAAAAAATCACCCCTCCACTTT. It yields the protein CASSLFRGAKKSPLHF. The rearrangement joins TRBV27 to TRBJ1-6, with D possibly matching TRBD1 (6 bases). CDR1 is MNHEY and CDR2 is SMNVEV in the germline V gene (reference sequence). This CDR3 region has 16 residues. Trimming cost V 1 base and J 10 bases, with 17 bases left between them.

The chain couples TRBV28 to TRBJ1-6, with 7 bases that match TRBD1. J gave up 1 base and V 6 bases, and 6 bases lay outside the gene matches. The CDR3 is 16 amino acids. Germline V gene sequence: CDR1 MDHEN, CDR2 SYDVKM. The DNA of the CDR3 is TGTGCCAGCAGGCCCGCAGGGGGATCCTATAATTCACCCCTCCACTTT. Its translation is CASRPAGGSYNSPLHF.

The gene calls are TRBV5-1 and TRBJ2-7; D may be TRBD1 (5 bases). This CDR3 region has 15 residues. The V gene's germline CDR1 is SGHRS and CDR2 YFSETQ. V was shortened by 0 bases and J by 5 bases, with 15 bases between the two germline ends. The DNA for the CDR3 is TGCGCCAGCAGCTTGGCCAGGCAGGGTGGACACGAGCAGTACTTC. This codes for CASSLARQGGHEQYF. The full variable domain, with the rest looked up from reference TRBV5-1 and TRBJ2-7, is KAGVTQTPRYLIKTRGQQVTLSCSPISGHRSVSWYQQTPGQGLQFLFEYFSETQRNKGNFPGRFSGRQFSNSRSEMNVSTLELGDSALYLCASSLARQGGHEQYFGPGTRLTVT.